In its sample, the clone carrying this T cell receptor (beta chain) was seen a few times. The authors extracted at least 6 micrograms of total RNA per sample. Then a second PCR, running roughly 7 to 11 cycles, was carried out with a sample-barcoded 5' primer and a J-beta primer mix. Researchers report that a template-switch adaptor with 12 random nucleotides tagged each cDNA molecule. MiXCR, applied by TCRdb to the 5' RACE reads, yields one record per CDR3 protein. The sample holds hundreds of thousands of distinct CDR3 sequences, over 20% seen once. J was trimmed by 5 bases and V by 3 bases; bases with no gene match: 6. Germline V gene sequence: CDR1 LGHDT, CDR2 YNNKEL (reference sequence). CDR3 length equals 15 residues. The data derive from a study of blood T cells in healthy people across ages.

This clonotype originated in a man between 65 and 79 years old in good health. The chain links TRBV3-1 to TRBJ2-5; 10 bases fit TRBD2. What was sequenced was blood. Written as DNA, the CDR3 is TGTGCCAGCAGCCATTTAGCGGGAGGTTTGGAGACCCAGTACTTC. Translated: CASSHLAGGLETQYF.